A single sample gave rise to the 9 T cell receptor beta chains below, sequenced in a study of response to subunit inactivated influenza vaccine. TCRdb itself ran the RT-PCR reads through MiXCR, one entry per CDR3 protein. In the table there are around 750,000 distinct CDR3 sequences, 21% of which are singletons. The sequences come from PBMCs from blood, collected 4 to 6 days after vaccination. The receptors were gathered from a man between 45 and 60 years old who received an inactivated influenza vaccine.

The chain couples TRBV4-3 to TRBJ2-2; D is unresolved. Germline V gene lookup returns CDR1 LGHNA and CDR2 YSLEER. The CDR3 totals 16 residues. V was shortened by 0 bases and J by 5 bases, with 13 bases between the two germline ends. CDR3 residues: CASSQEGPQPTGELFF. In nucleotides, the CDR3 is TGCGCCAGCAGCCAAGAAGGTCCCCAACCGACCGGGGAGCTGTTTTTT.

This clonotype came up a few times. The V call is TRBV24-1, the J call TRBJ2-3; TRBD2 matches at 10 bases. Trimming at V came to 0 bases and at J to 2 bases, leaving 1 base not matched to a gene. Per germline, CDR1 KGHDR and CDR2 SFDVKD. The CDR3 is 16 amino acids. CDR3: CATSDLTSGTTDTQYF. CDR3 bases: TGTGCCACCAGTGATTTGACTAGCGGGACCACAGATACGCAGTATTTT.

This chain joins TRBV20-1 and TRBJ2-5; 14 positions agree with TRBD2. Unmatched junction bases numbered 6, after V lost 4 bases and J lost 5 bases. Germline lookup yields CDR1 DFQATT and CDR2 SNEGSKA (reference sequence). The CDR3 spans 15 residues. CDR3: CSAIRLAGGDETQYF. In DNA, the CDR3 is TGCAGTGCTATCAGACTAGCGGGGGGGGATGAGACCCAGTACTTC.

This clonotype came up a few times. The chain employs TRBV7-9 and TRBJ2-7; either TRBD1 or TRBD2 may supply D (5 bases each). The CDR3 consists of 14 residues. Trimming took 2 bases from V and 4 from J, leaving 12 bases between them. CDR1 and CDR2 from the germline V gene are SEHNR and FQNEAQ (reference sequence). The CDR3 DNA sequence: TGTGCCAGCAGCTTACCGGGCAGGGAGTACGAGCAGTACTTC. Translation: CASSLPGREYEQYF.

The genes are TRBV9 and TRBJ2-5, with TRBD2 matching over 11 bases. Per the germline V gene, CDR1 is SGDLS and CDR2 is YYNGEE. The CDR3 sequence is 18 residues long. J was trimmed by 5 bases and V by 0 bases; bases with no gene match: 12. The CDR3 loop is CASSVGVMTSGIFETQYF. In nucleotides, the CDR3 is TGTGCCAGCAGCGTAGGAGTTATGACTAGCGGGATTTTCGAGACCCAGTACTTC.

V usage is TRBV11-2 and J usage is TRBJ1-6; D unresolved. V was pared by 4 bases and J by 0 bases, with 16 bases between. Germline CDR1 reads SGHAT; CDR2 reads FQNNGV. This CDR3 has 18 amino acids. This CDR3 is CASSSLGLFSSYNSPLHF. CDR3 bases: TGTGCCAGCAGCTCTTTGGGGTTATTTAGCTCCTATAATTCACCCCTCCACTTT.

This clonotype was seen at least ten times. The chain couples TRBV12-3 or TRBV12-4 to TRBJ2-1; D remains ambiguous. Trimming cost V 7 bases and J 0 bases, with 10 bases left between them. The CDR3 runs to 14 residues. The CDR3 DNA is TGTGCCAGCATTCCCAAGTCCTCCTACAATGAGCAGTTCTTC. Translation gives CASIPKSSYNEQFF.

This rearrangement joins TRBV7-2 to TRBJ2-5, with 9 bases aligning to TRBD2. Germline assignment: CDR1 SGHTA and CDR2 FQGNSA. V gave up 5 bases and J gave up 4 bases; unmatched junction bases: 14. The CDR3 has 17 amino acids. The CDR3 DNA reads TGTGCCAGCAGCCTAAGAGCGGGAGGAGTGGGTGGAGAGACCCAGTACTTC. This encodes CASSLRAGGVGGETQYF.

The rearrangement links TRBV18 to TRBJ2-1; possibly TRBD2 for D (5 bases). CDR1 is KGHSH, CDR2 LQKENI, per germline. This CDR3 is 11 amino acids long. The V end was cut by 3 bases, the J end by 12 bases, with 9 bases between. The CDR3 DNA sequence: TGTGCCAGCTCACCCGGACTCATGCAGTTCTTC. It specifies CASSPGLMQFF.